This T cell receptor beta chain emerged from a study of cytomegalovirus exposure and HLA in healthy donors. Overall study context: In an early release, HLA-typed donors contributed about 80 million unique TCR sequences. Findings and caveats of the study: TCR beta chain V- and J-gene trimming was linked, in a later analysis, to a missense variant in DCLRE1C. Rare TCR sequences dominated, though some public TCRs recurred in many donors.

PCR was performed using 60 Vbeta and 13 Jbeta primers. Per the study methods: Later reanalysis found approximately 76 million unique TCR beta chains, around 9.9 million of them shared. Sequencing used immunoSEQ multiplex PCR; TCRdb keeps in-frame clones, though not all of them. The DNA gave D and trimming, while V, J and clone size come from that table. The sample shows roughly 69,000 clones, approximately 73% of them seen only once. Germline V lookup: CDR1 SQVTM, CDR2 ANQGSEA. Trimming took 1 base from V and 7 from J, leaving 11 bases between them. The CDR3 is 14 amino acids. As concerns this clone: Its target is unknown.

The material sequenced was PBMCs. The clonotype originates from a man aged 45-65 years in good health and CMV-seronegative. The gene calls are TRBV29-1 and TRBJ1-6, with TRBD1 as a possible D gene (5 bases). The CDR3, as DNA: TGCAGCGTTGAAGCGTTGACAGCGAATTCACCCCTCCACTTT. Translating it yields CSVEALTANSPLHF.